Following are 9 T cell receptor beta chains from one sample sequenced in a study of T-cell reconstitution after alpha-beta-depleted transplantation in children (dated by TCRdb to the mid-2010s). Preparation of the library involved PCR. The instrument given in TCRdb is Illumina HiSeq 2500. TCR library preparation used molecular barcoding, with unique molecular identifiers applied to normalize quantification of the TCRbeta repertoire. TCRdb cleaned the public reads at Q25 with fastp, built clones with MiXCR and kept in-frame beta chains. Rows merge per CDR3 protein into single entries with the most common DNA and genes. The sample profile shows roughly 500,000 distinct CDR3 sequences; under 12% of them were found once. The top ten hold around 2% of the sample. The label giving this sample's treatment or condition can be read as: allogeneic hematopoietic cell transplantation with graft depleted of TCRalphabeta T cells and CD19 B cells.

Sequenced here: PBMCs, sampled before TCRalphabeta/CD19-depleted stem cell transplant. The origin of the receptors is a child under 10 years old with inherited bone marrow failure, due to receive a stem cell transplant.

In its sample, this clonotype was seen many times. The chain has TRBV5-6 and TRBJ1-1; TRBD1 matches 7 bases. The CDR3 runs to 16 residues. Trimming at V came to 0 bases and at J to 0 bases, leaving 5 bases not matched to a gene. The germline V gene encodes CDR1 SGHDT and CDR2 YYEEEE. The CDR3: CASSLGPGQLNTEAFF. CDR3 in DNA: TGTGCCAGCAGCTTGGGACCGGGACAGCTGAACACTGAAGCTTTCTTT.

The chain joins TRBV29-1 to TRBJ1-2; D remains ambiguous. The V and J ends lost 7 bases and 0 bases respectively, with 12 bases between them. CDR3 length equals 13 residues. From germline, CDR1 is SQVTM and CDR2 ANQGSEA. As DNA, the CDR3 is TGCAGCGCGCTGCGGGAAGCTAACTATGGCTACACCTTC. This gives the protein CSALREANYGYTF.

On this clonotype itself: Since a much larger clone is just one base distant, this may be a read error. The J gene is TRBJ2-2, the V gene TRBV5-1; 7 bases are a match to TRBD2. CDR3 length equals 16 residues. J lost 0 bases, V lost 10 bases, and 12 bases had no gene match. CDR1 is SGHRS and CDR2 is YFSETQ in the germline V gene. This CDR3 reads CAGNLLAESNTGELFF. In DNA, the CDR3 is TGCGCCGGCAACCTGCTAGCGGAATCGAACACCGGGGAGCTGTTTTTT. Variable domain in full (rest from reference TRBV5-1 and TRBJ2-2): KAGVTQTPRYLIKTRGQQVTLSCSPISGHRSVSWYQQTPGQGLQFLFEYFSETQRNKGNFPGRFSGRQFSNSRSEMNVSTLELGDSALYLCAGNLLAESNTGELFFGEGSRLTVL.

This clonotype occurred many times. CDR3 sequence reads: CASTRASGPKEQFF. CDR3 nucleotides: TGTGCCAGCACCCGGGCGTCAGGCCCCAAGGAGCAGTTCTTC. The chain couples TRBV12-3 or TRBV12-4 to TRBJ2-1, with no clear D. This CDR3 region has 14 residues. V was trimmed by 7 bases and J by 10 bases, leaving 20 bases between them.

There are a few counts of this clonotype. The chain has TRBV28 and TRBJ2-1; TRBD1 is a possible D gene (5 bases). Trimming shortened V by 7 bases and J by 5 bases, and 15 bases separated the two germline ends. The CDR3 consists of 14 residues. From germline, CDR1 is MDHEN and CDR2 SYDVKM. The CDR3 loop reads CASIQAGFDNEQFF. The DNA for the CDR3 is TGTGCCAGCATCCAGGCAGGGTTCGACAATGAGCAGTTCTTC.

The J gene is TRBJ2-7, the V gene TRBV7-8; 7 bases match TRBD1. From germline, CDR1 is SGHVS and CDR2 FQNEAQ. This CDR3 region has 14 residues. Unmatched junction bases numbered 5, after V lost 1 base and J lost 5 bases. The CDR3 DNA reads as TGTGCCAGCAGCTTAGAAACAGGGGCCGACGAGCAGTACTTC. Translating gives CASSLETGADEQYF.

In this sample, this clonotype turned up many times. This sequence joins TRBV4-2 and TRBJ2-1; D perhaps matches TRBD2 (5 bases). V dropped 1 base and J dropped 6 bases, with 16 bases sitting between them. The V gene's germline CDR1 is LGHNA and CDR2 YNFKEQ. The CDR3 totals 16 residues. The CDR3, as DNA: TGTGCCAGCAGCCAAGGTCCTAATTTAGCGCGCAATGAGCAGTTCTTC. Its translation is CASSQGPNLARNEQFF.

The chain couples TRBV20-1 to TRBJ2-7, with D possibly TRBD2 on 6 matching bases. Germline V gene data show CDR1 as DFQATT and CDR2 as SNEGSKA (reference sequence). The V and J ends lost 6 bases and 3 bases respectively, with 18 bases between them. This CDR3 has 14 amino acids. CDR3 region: CSALAGTPIYEQYF. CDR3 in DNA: TGCAGTGCCCTTGCCGGGACTCCTATCTACGAGCAGTACTTC.

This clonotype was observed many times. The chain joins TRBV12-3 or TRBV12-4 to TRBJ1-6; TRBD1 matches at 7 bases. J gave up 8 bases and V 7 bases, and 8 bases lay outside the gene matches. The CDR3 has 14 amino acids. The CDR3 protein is CASTGDREYSPLHF. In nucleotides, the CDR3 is TGTGCCAGCACCGGCGACAGGGAATATTCACCCCTCCACTTT.